Listed below are T cell receptor beta chains from one sample, sequenced in a study of shared clonotypes between healthy human individuals. TCRdb's copy holds only in-frame clones and misses some; the assay was immunoSEQ multiplex PCR. The profile shows a few million clones, more than 90% of them singletons. The sample consisted of naive CD4+ T cells sorted from blood. All receptors derive from a man aged 18 to 29 in good health. CDR3s include the opening cysteine and the closing phenylalanine or tryptophan. The D gene is left open where the match is weak. Expanded clones are given a class, and other clones once, few, many or no size at all.

cdr3_aa cdr3_nt j_call clone_size d_call v_call
CASSSSSTIGEQYF TGTGCTAGCAGCTCTAGCAGTACGATAGGCGAGCAGTACTTC TRBJ2-7 NA NA TRBV7-7
CASSPPTVLNTEAFF TGTGCCAGCTCACCGCCGACAGTTCTCAACACTGAAGCTTTCTTT TRBJ1-1 NA NA TRBV18
CASSPRESYNSPLHF TGCGCCAGCAGTCCCAGGGAATCCTATAATTCACCCCTCCACTTT TRBJ1-6 NA NA TRBV10-2
CASSQVPLTGATTYEQYF TGCGCCAGCAGCCAAGTCCCACTGACAGGGGCGACGACCTACGAGCAGTACTTC TRBJ2-7 NA TRBD1 TRBV4-3
CAITSDRSEGYTF TGTGCCATCACGTCGGACAGGTCGGAAGGCTACACCTTC TRBJ1-2 NA TRBD1 TRBV10-3
CAISEEGSPSTDTQYF TGTGCCATCAGTGAGGAGGGCAGTCCTAGCACAGATACGCAGTATTTT TRBJ2-3 NA NA TRBV10-3
CAWSRDGTTNEKLFF TGTGCCTGGAGTAGGGACGGGACAACTAATGAAAAACTGTTTTTT TRBJ1-4 NA NA TRBV30
CASSVDRTLGTQYF TGTGCCAGCAGCGTAGACCGGACCCTGGGGACCCAGTACTTC TRBJ2-5 NA NA TRBV9
CASSDFSYEQYF TGTGCCAGCAGTGATTTCTCCTACGAGCAGTACTTC TRBJ2-7 NA NA TRBV6-1
CASSESRGTDTQYF TGTGCCAGCAGTGAATCCAGGGGAACAGATACGCAGTATTTT TRBJ2-3 once NA TRBV25-1
CASSHRGEYTEAFF TGTGCCAGCAGCCATCGGGGAGAGTACACTGAAGCTTTCTTT TRBJ1-1 NA NA TRBV6-5
CASSEIQGGTGELFF TGTGCCAGCAGTGAGATACAGGGGGGCACCGGGGAGCTGTTTTTT TRBJ2-2 NA TRBD1 TRBV2
CAIRAREDTQYF TGTGCCATCAGAGCCAGGGAGGATACGCAGTATTTT TRBJ2-3 NA NA TRBV10-3
CASSSPPTGSASEQYF TGTGCCAGCAGTTCTCCACCGACAGGGTCGGCCTCCGAGCAGTACTTC TRBJ2-7 NA TRBD1 TRBV27
CASSQDRANFYEQYF TGCGCCAGCAGCCAAGATCGGGCCAACTTCTACGAGCAGTACTTC TRBJ2-7 NA NA TRBV4-1
CASRGDTGYGYTF TGTGCCAGCAGGGGAGACACGGGGTATGGCTACACCTTC TRBJ1-2 NA NA TRBV2
CASSEGLAKETQYF TGTGCCAGCAGCGAGGGACTAGCGAAAGAGACCCAATACTTC TRBJ2-5 NA TRBD2 TRBV7-8
CASSSGASSQETQYF TGCGCCAGCAGCTCTGGTGCTTCCTCGCAAGAGACCCAGTACTTC TRBJ2-5 NA NA TRBV5-1
CASRGQANKNIQYF TGTGCCAGCAGAGGGCAGGCCAACAAAAACATTCAGTACTTC TRBJ2-4 NA NA TRBV2
CASSLDTTGRSGYTF TGTGCCAGCAGCTTAGATACCACAGGGCGGAGTGGCTACACCTTC TRBJ1-2 once NA TRBV7-6
CASSLGVTSMAYEQYF TGCGCCAGCAGCTTGGGGGTGACTAGCATGGCCTACGAGCAGTACTTC TRBJ2-7 NA TRBD2 TRBV5-1
CASSPQEPYNEQFF TGTGCCAGCAGTCCGCAGGAACCCTACAATGAGCAGTTCTTC TRBJ2-1 NA NA TRBV6-4
CASSLRAGYTF TGTGCCAGCAGCCTCAGGGCTGGCTACACCTTC TRBJ1-2 NA NA TRBV28
CASSLGQVAEQFF TGTGCCAGCAGCTTAGGTCAGGTAGCTGAGCAGTTCTTC TRBJ2-1 NA NA TRBV11-2
CASGSGTASTDTQYF TGTGCCAGCGGATCCGGGACAGCAAGCACAGATACGCAGTATTTT TRBJ2-3 NA TRBD1 TRBV2
CSATYNEQFF TGCAGTGCCACTTACAATGAGCAGTTCTTC TRBJ2-1 NA NA TRBV20-1
CATSRDQQRFSPLHF TGTGCCACCAGCAGAGATCAGCAGAGATTTTCACCCCTCCACTTT TRBJ1-6 NA NA TRBV15
CASSKGAGGDRNTQYF TGTGCCAGCAGCAAGGGAGCGGGAGGGGATAGGAATACGCAGTATTTT TRBJ2-3 NA TRBD2 TRBV9
CASSPKGGNQPQHF TGTGCCAGTAGTCCTAAAGGGGGCAATCAGCCCCAGCATTTT TRBJ1-5 NA NA TRBV19
CASSPWTDTGELFF TGCGCCAGCAGCCCTTGGACGGACACCGGGGAGCTGTTTTTT TRBJ2-2 NA NA TRBV5-1
CSGDSGGGQFF TGCAGCGGAGACTCGGGGGGAGGGCAGTTCTTC TRBJ2-1 NA TRBD2 TRBV29-1
CASKTGPGNTIYF TGTGCCAGCAAGACAGGGCCTGGAAACACCATATATTTT TRBJ1-3 NA TRBD1 TRBV2
CASSLVGGRMNTEAFF TGTGCCAGCAGCTTAGTAGGGGGAAGGATGAACACTGAAGCTTTCTTT TRBJ1-1 NA NA TRBV7-9
CAWSTDILEPQHF TGTGCCTGGAGCACCGACATCCTCGAGCCCCAGCATTTT TRBJ1-5 NA NA TRBV30
CASSLGGTAGDTQYF TGTGCCAGCAGCTTAGGGGGGACAGCGGGAGATACGCAGTATTTT TRBJ2-3 NA NA TRBV7-2
CASSEASGRATDTQYF TGTGCCAGCAGTGAAGCTAGCGGGAGGGCCACAGATACGCAGTATTTT TRBJ2-3 NA TRBD2 TRBV25-1
CASSLVSTDTQYF TGTGCCAGCAGCTTAGTAAGCACAGATACGCAGTATTTT TRBJ2-3 once NA TRBV7-9
CASGQGLAYNEQFF TGTGCCAGCGGTCAAGGACTAGCGTACAATGAGCAGTTCTTC TRBJ2-1 NA TRBD2 TRBV7-9
CASTKGGGNTDTQYF TGTGCCAGCACCAAAGGAGGCGGGAACACAGATACGCAGTATTTT TRBJ2-3 NA NA TRBV9
CASSTGSFYGYTF TGTGCCAGCAGCACAGGGTCCTTTTATGGCTACACCTTC TRBJ1-2 NA NA TRBV7-9
CASSQRWTGGQETQYF TGTGCCAGCAGTCAGCGATGGACAGGCGGGCAAGAGACCCAGTACTTC TRBJ2-5 NA TRBD1 TRBV27
CASSEQNKDPYGYTF TGCGCCAGCAGTGAGCAAAACAAAGACCCCTATGGCTACACCTTC TRBJ1-2 NA NA TRBV10-1
CASSESGREGEQYF TGCGCCAGCAGTGAGTCAGGACGGGAGGGCGAGCAGTACTTC TRBJ2-7 NA TRBD2 TRBV10-1
CASSSGTRSTDTQYF TGCGCCAGCAGTTCCGGGACTAGAAGCACAGATACGCAGTATTTT TRBJ2-3 NA TRBD2 TRBV5-1
CASSRTGSNTEAFF TGTGCCAGCAGCCGGACAGGGTCGAACACTGAAGCTTTCTTT TRBJ1-1 NA TRBD1 TRBV5-4
CASSLEYHGGLSYEQYF TGTGCCAGCAGCTTAGAGTACCACGGGGGTCTCTCCTACGAGCAGTACTTC TRBJ2-7 NA NA TRBV11-2
CASSILRGGNYGYTF TGTGCCAGCAGCATACTCAGGGGCGGTAACTATGGCTACACCTTC TRBJ1-2 NA NA TRBV7-2
CATGGKGAKNEQYF TGTGCCACCGGGGGGAAAGGGGCGAAGAACGAGCAGTACTTC TRBJ2-7 NA TRBD2 TRBV7-9
CASSLEASPADTQYF TGTGCCAGCAGCTTGGAGGCTAGCCCGGCAGATACGCAGTATTTT TRBJ2-3 NA NA TRBV5-4
CASSVSRNSNEKLFF TGTGCCAGCAGTGTTTCACGGAACTCTAATGAAAAACTGTTTTTT TRBJ1-4 NA NA TRBV6-1